This T cell receptor beta chain originates from a study of radiotherapy plus CTLA-4 blockade in lung cancer. Study results and limitations: Subsequent to radiotherapy plus ipilimumab, tumor-derived TCR clones underwent expansion in blood.

Measured with immunoSEQ multiplex PCR; TCRdb has only the in-frame clones, and not every one. The table records around 72,000 clones, around four fifths of them present only once. Turning to this clone: Its target is not known.

From germline, CDR1 is GTSNPN and CDR2 SVGIG (reference sequence). The CDR3 runs 12 residues. J was trimmed by 8 bases and V by 5 bases; bases with no gene match: 4. With ipilimumab providing CTLA-4 blockade, focal radiation was administered to patients who had chemo-refractory metastatic non-small-cell lung cancer. The sample in question was peripheral blood, obtained from a patient treated with radiotherapy plus ipilimumab. The V call is TRBV30, the J call TRBJ1-2, with 11 bases lining up with TRBD1. The sequence derives from a human donor with non-small cell lung cancer who had a complete response to radiotherapy plus ipilimumab. Written as DNA, the CDR3 is TGTGCCTGGGGACAGGGGGCGCGCGGCTACACCTTC. Protein: CAWGQGARGYTF.